The 2 T cell receptor beta chains below all came from one sample that was sequenced in a study of cytomegalovirus exposure and HLA in healthy donors. Primers for the PCR totalled 60 Vbeta and 13 Jbeta. Method: immunoSEQ multiplex PCR; TCRdb's copy keeps in-frame clones and lacks some. The sample lists about 250,000 clones, about three quarters seen once, with approximately 0.47% in the top ten. Material for sequencing was PBMCs. These receptors came from a boy aged 5 to 17 in good health and CMV-seronegative.

The chain is built from TRBV9 and TRBJ1-2; D is undetermined. V was clipped by 0 bases and J by 2 bases, with 8 bases between them. This CDR3 region has 14 residues. The germline V gene has CDR1 SGDLS and CDR2 YYNGEE. DNA of the CDR3: TGTGCCAGCAGCGTAGAAGCGGCAAACTATGGCTACACCTTC. This gives the protein CASSVEAANYGYTF. Complete variable domain (other parts from reference TRBV9 and TRBJ1-2): DSGVTQTPKHLITATGQRVTLRCSPRSGDLSVYWYQQSLDQGLQFLIQYYNGEERAKGNILERFSAQQFPDLHSELNLSSLELGDSALYFCASSVEAANYGYTFGSGTRLTVV.

This clone was seen once. The chain is built from TRBV7-2 and TRBJ2-1, with D possibly being TRBD2 (6 bases). Germline CDR1 SGHTA, CDR2 FQGNSA. Trimming stripped 2 bases from V and 9 bases from J, with 8 bases between. This CDR3 spans 12 amino acids. The CDR3 loop is CASSLYGGEQFF. The DNA of the CDR3 is TGTGCCAGCAGCTTATACGGGGGTGAGCAGTTCTTC.